These 15 T cell receptor beta chains originate from one sample sequenced in a study of Graves' ophthalmopathy and Graves' hyperthyroidism. RNA transcripts yielded amplified TCR beta CDR3 regions. The library came from an HTBI-primed first-round RT-PCR and a second-round multiplex PCR. TCRdb ran MiXCR on the multiplex PCR reads and lists one entry per CDR3 protein. In the table there are a few hundred thousand distinct CDR3 sequences, 18% of which are singletons. Specimen: peripheral blood. These receptors were obtained from a woman aged 18-30 years with Graves' ophthalmopathy.

This clonotype was picked up many times. V is TRBV25-1 and J is TRBJ2-5; 9 positions match TRBD1. The CDR3 is 15 residues long. The ends lost 4 bases at V and 7 bases at J; junction bases unmatched: 10. Germline V gene data show CDR1 as MGHDK and CDR2 as SYGVNS. The CDR3 DNA sequence: TGTGCCAGCAGTGGGCGGGACAGGGAATGGGGGACCCAGTACTTC. It translates to CASSGRDREWGTQYF.

The V call is TRBV28, the J call TRBJ2-5; 9 bases fit TRBD1. Germline-derived CDR1 and CDR2 are MDHEN and SYDVKM. After removal of 5 bases from V and 4 bases from J, the junction contained 8 bases not matched to a gene. This CDR3 has 15 amino acids. CDR3 in amino acids: CASSVRDRALETQYF. CDR3 nucleotides: TGTGCCAGCAGTGTCCGGGACAGGGCCTTAGAGACCCAGTACTTC.

This clonotype was counted once. The chain has TRBV28 and TRBJ1-2; tentative D call: TRBD1 (6 bases). CDR1 is MDHEN and CDR2 is SYDVKM in the germline V gene. The CDR3 spans 15 residues. Trimming removed 6 bases at V and 3 bases at J, with 17 bases between. In DNA form, the CDR3 reads TGTGCCAGCAGCCCTACAGGGCAGACCCACTATGGCTACACCTTC. Translating it yields CASSPTGQTHYGYTF.

In this sample, this clonotype turned up many times. V and J are TRBV6-4 and TRBJ1-5, with 12 bases aligning to TRBD1. Germline assignment: CDR1 MRHNA and CDR2 SNTAGT. Unmatched junction bases numbered 11, after V lost 5 bases and J lost 0 bases. The CDR3 is 19 residues long. The CDR3 reads CASSPRDRGLWNSNQPQHF. The CDR3 bases are TGTGCCAGCAGTCCACGGGACAGGGGGCTATGGAATAGCAATCAGCCCCAGCATTTT.

This sequence joins TRBV19 and TRBJ1-1, with D possibly being TRBD1 (6 bases). Germline assignment: CDR1 LNHDA and CDR2 SQIVND (reference sequence). This CDR3 contains 14 residues. The V gene lost 5 bases and the J gene lost 2 bases, with 12 bases spanning the gap. The CDR3 region is CASSAGQQNTEAFF. CDR3 DNA: TGTGCCAGTAGTGCCGGACAGCAAAACACTGAAGCTTTCTTT.

This clonotype has a single count. The genes are TRBV28 and TRBJ1-6; a possible D gene is TRBD1 (5 bases). The CDR3 is 14 amino acids. Per germline, CDR1 MDHEN and CDR2 SYDVKM. Trimming removed 4 bases from V and 9 bases from J, with 13 bases in between. The CDR3 region has the DNA TGTGCCAGCAGTTCCCCAGGGATTAGTTCACCCCTCCACTTT. Its protein product is CASSSPGISSPLHF.

In this sample, this clonotype turned up many times. The J gene is TRBJ1-2, the V gene TRBV27; possibly TRBD1 for D (5 bases). CDR1 is MNHEY and CDR2 is SMNVEV in the germline V gene (reference sequence). CDR3 length: 14 residues. V was clipped by 4 bases and J by 5 bases, with 14 bases between them. The chain's CDR3 is CASSYSQGSYGYTF. The CDR3 DNA reads TGTGCCAGCAGTTACTCCCAGGGTTCTTATGGCTACACCTTC.

This chain joins TRBV19 and TRBJ1-2; tentative D call: TRBD1 (6 bases). Trimming removed 8 bases from V and 1 base from J, with 8 bases in between. Germline CDR1 LNHDA, CDR2 SQIVND (reference sequence). The length of the CDR3 is 12 residues. Here the CDR3 reads CASGQLNYGYTF. Written as DNA, the CDR3 is TGTGCCAGTGGACAGCTTAACTATGGCTACACCTTC.

This clonotype was seen many times. The chain combines TRBV7-9 with TRBJ1-1; D gene ambiguous. The V gene's germline CDR1 is SEHNR and CDR2 FQNEAQ (reference sequence). The CDR3 contains 13 residues. Trimming took 1 base from V and 2 from J, leaving 5 bases between them. The CDR3 sequence is CASSLVPNTEAFF. The CDR3 bases are TGTGCCAGCAGCTTAGTCCCCAACACTGAAGCTTTCTTT.

This clonotype has ten or more counts. This sequence joins TRBV19 and TRBJ1-3; D is ambiguous. In germline, CDR1 is LNHDA, CDR2 SQIVND (reference sequence). Trimming removed 8 bases at V and 4 bases at J, with 9 bases between. CDR3 length equals 12 residues. CDR3 amino acids: CASSRVGNTIYF. The CDR3 DNA follows: TGTGCCAGTTCGCGGGTCGGAAACACCATATATTTT.

At least ten counts were recorded for this clonotype. V usage is TRBV11-2 and J usage is TRBJ1-6; a possible D gene is TRBD1 (6 bases). V was shortened by 2 bases and J by 9 bases, with 17 bases between the two germline ends. The length of the CDR3 is 16 residues. Germline V CDR1 and CDR2: SGHAT, FQNNGV. The CDR3 here is CASSLNRVESGSPLHF. For the CDR3, the DNA is TGTGCCAGCAGCTTAAACAGGGTGGAATCGGGTTCACCCCTCCACTTT.

In this sample, this clonotype turned up many times. CDR3 DNA sequence: TGTGCCAGCAGCTCAAGGTCCGCCGGGGAGCTGTTTTTT. This sequence encodes CASSSRSAGELFF. The chain recombines TRBV7-3 with TRBJ2-2; no clear D. The CDR3 consists of 13 residues. The ends were cut back, 4 bases at V and 6 bases at J, with 9 bases in the middle. Germline V gene data show CDR1 as SGHTA and CDR2 as FQGTGA.

The chain is built from TRBV7-2 and TRBJ1-4; D unresolved. Looked up from germline, CDR1 is SGHTA and CDR2 is FQGNSA. The CDR3 totals 12 residues. V gave up 1 base and J gave up 6 bases, with 3 bases separating them. The CDR3 here is CASSLVHEKLFF. DNA of the CDR3: TGTGCCAGCAGCTTAGTACATGAAAAACTGTTTTTT. The variable domain in full, completed from reference TRBV7-2 and TRBJ1-4, reads GAGVSQSPSNKVTEKGKDVELRCDPISGHTALYWYRQSLGQGLEFLIYFQGNSAPDKSGLPSDRFSAERTGGSVSTLTIQRTQQEDSAVYLCASSLVHEKLFFGSGTQLSVL.

In this sample, this clonotype turned up many times. The chain recombines TRBV20-1 with TRBJ1-1; no reliable D call. The CDR3 is 13 residues long. Per germline, CDR1 DFQATT and CDR2 SNEGSKA (reference sequence). V lost 4 bases to trimming and J lost 0 bases, with 9 bases between them. The CDR3 loop is CSANGRMNTEAFF. CDR3 bases: TGCAGTGCTAACGGCCGCATGAACACTGAAGCTTTCTTT.

This clonotype appeared many times. The gene calls are TRBV10-3 and TRBJ2-7, with 16 bases that match TRBD2. CDR1 is ENHRY and CDR2 is SYGVKD in the germline V gene. The CDR3 spans 14 residues. V shed 10 bases, J shed 6 bases, and the junction held 6 bases outside the gene matches. This chain's CDR3 is CATTGTSGRGEQYF. For the CDR3, the DNA is TGTGCCACTACCGGGACTAGCGGGAGGGGCGAGCAGTACTTC.